Each of the 5 T cell receptor beta chains below was sequenced from the same sample in a study of blood T cell repertoires in COVID-19. TCRdb's copy holds only in-frame clones and misses some; the assay was immunoSEQ multiplex PCR. The sample yields a few hundred thousand clones, less than 95% seen once. Sample: PBMCs or T cells enriched from blood (not recorded which). All receptors derive from a young man who had recovered from COVID-19.

This clone was observed a few times. The chain links TRBV7-9 to TRBJ2-7; weak D call: TRBD2 (7 bases). The V gene lost 5 bases and the J gene lost 0 bases, with 17 bases spanning the gap. The CDR3 totals 16 residues. Germline CDR1 reads SEHNR; CDR2 reads FQNEAQ (reference sequence). CDR3 amino acids: CASSPRAGASSYEQYF. As DNA, the CDR3 is TGTGCCAGCAGCCCCCGCGCGGGGGCGAGCTCCTACGAGCAGTACTTC.

The chain uses TRBV30 and TRBJ1-4; possibly TRBD1 for D (5 bases). This CDR3 region has 11 residues. Trimming took 5 bases from V and 14 from J, leaving 15 bases between them. Per germline, CDR1 GTSNPN and CDR2 SVGIG (reference sequence). CDR3 residues: CAWGDPRGLFF. Here the CDR3 DNA reads TGTGCCTGGGGGGACCCACGGGGGCTGTTTTTT. Full variable domain (rest looked up from reference TRBV30 and TRBJ1-4): SQTIHQWPATLVQPVGSPLSLECTVEGTSNPNLYWYRQAAGRGLQLLFYSVGIGQISSEVPQNLSASRPQDRQFILSSKKLLLSDSGFYLCAWGDPRGLFFGSGTQLSVL.

The genes are TRBV5-6 and TRBJ1-1; D is perhaps TRBD1 (5 bases). Germline V gene data show CDR1 as SGHDT and CDR2 as YYEEEE. The CDR3 is 14 amino acids. V was trimmed by 3 bases and J by 4 bases, leaving 13 bases between them. As DNA, the CDR3 is TGTGCCAGCAGCTCCCTATGGGGGGGCACTGAAGCTTTCTTT. This translates into CASSSLWGGTEAFF.

This chain uses TRBV6-5 with TRBJ1-1, with D possibly TRBD1 on 5 matching bases. The CDR3 sequence is 12 residues long. CDR1 is MNHEY and CDR2 is SVGAGI in the germline V gene. Trimming took off 10 bases at V and 8 bases at J, with 17 bases between the two ends. The CDR3 sequence is CATQAPTGEAFF. The CDR3 DNA sequence: TGTGCCACCCAGGCCCCTACAGGAGAAGCTTTCTTT.

This chain connects TRBV28 to TRBJ1-5, with a possible D match to TRBD1 (6 bases). Trimming removed 6 bases at V and 10 bases at J, with 16 bases between. Germline lookup yields CDR1 MDHEN and CDR2 SYDVKM. The CDR3 is 13 residues long. The CDR3 coding sequence is TGTGCCAGCAGCAGGGGCCTTAAAGATCCCCAGCATTTT. It encodes CASSRGLKDPQHF.